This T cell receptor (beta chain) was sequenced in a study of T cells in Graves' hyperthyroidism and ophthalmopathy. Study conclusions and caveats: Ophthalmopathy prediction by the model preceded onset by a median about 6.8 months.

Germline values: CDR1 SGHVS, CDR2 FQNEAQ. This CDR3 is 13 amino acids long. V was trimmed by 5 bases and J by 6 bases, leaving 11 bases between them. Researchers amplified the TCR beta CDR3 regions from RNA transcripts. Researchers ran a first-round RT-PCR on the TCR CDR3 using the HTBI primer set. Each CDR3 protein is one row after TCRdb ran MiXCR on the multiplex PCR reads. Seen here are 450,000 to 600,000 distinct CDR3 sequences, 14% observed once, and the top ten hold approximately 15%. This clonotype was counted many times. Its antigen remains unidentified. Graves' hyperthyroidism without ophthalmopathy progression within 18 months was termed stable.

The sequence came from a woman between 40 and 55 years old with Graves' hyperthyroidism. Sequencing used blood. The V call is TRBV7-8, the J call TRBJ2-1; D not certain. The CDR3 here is CASSHGPSNEQFF. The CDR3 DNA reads TGTGCCAGCAGCCACGGACCTTCCAATGAGCAGTTCTTC.